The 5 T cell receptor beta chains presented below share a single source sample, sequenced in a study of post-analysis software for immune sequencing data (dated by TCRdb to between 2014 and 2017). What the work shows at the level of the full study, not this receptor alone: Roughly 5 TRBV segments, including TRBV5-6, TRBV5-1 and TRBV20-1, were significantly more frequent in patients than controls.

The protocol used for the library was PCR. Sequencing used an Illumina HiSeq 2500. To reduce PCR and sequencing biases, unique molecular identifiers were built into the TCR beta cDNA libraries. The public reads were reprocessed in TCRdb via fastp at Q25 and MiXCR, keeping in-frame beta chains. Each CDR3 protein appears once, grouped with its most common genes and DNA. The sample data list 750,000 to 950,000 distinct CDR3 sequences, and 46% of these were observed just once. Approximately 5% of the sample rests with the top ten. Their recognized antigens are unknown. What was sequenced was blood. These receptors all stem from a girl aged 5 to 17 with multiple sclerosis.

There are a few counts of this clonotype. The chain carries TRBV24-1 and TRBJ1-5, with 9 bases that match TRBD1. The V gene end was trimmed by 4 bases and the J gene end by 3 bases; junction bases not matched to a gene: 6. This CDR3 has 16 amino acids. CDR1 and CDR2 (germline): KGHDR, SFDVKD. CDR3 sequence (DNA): TGTGCCACCAGTGACGGGGGACAGGGATTCAATCAGCCCCAGCATTTT. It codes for CATSDGGQGFNQPQHF.

The CDR3 DNA reads as TGCGCCAGCAGCCCGGTCCGAGGCAATGAGCAGTTCTTC. Its translation: CASSPVRGNEQFF. V gene TRBV4-1 combines with J gene TRBJ2-1; D is unclear. Germline V CDR1 and CDR2: MGHRA, YSYEKL. The CDR3 runs 13 residues. Deletions cut 4 bases from V and 6 bases from J, with 10 bases between.

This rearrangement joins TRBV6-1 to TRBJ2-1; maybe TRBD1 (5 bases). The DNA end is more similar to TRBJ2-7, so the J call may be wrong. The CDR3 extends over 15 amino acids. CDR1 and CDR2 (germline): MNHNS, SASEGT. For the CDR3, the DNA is TGTGCCAGCAGTATGACAGACAATGCCTACAATGAGCAGTACTTC. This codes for CASSMTDNAYNEQYF.

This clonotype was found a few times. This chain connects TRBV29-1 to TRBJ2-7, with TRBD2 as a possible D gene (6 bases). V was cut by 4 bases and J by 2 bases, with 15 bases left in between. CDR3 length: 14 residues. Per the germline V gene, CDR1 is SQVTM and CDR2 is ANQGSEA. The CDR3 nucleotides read TGCAGCGTTGCAGTAGCGGATAGGACCTACGAGCAGTACTTC. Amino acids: CSVAVADRTYEQYF.

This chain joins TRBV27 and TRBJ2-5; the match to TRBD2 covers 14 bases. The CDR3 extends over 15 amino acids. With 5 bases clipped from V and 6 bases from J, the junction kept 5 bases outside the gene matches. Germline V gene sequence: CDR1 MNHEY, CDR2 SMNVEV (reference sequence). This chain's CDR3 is CASSLGLAGEKTQYF. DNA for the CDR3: TGTGCCAGCAGTCTGGGACTAGCGGGAGAAAAGACCCAGTACTTC.